This entry lists 21 T cell receptor beta chains sequenced from one sample in a study of cytomegalovirus exposure and HLA in healthy donors. PCR employed 60 Vbeta and 13 Jbeta primers. Libraries were prepared by immunoSEQ multiplex PCR; TCRdb keeps only in-frame clonotypes and omits some of them. The table records around 120,000 clones, more than 60% of them present only once. The material sequenced was PBMCs. The receptors come from a woman between 40 and 55 years old in good health and CMV-seropositive.

This clone was seen a few times. One end of the junction does not line up with germline, which may come from a read error. CDR3 nucleotides: TGTGCCAGCGGTGAGGGGGCTTTAGGAAACACCATATATTTT. Translated, it gives CASGEGALGNTIYF. V gene TRBV2 combines with J gene TRBJ1-3; 7 nucleotides match TRBD1. Germline V gene sequence: CDR1 SNHLY, CDR2 FYNNEI. This CDR3 has 14 residues.

The chain couples TRBV13 to TRBJ1-1; 8 bases are a match to TRBD1. Germline CDR1 PRHDT, CDR2 FYEKMQ (reference sequence). The CDR3 has 19 amino acids. The J segment lost 1 base and the V segment lost 2 bases, leaving 15 bases of the junction unmatched. The CDR3 is CASSLRISGQGYPNTEAFF. The CDR3 region has the DNA TGTGCCAGCAGCTTAAGGATTAGTGGACAGGGTTATCCGAACACTGAAGCTTTCTTT.

This clone was recorded only once. Other DNA variants within this sample encode the same CDR3. The DNA of the CDR3 is TGTGCCAGCAGCTTAACGGGAGGGTACAATGAGCAGTTCTTC. Translated: CASSLTGGYNEQFF. The genes are TRBV7-3 and TRBJ2-1; 7 bases align to TRBD2. V was clipped by 0 bases and J by 4 bases; unmatched bases: 0. The CDR3 contains 14 residues. The germline V gene has CDR1 SGHTA and CDR2 FQGTGA. Full variable domain (missing parts from reference TRBV7-3 and TRBJ2-1): GAGVSQTPSNKVTEKGKYVELRCDPISGHTALYWYRQSLGQGPEFLIYFQGTGAADDSGLPNDRFFAVRPEGSVSTLKIQRTERGDSAVYLCASSLTGGYNEQFFGPGTRLTVL.

The chain recombines TRBV5-1 with TRBJ1-4, with a weak D call TRBD1 (6 bases). V was clipped by 0 bases and J by 4 bases, with 10 bases between them. Germline V CDR1 and CDR2: SGHRS, YFSETQ. The CDR3 is made up of 15 amino acids. CDR3 in amino acids: CASSLGGPNNEKLFF. As DNA, the CDR3 is TGCGCCAGCAGCTTGGGGGGGCCCAATAATGAAAAACTGTTTTTT.

The chain carries TRBV6-5 and TRBJ2-2; D perhaps matches TRBD2 (5 bases). V was cut by 2 bases and J by 5 bases, with 15 bases left in between. Germline CDR1 MNHEY, CDR2 SVGAGI. The CDR3 loop spans 16 amino acids. CDR3: CASSYAGSRSTGELFF. The DNA of the CDR3 is TGTGCCAGCAGTTACGCGGGTTCTAGATCTACCGGGGAGCTGTTTTTT.

This clone came up once. The chain combines TRBV5-1 with TRBJ2-5; 12 positions match TRBD2. The tail of the sequence fits TRBJ2-7 better, so the J call may be wrong. The CDR3 covers 16 residues. Germline V gene data show CDR1 as SGHRS and CDR2 as YFSETQ. In DNA form, the CDR3 reads TGCGCCAGCTCGATAGTACTAGCGGGAGGAGGATACGAGCAGTACTTC. It codes for CASSIVLAGGGYEQYF.

V and J are TRBV7-3 and TRBJ1-2; 8 bases are shared with TRBD1. The CDR3 is made up of 14 amino acids. Germline V gene data show CDR1 as SGHTA and CDR2 as FQGTGA. V was clipped by 5 bases and J by 6 bases; unmatched bases: 8. This CDR3 reads CASSPGTGRHGYTF. The CDR3, as DNA: TGTGCCAGCAGCCCAGGGACAGGCCGCCATGGCTACACCTTC.

The chain couples TRBV27 to TRBJ2-2; D not certain. The V gene's germline CDR1 is MNHEY and CDR2 SMNVEV (reference sequence). The V gene lost 2 bases and the J gene lost 7 bases, with 5 bases spanning the gap. The CDR3 is made up of 12 amino acids. CDR3 sequence (DNA): TGTGCCAGCAGTTTACTAGACGGGGAGCTGTTTTTT. Its translation is CASSLLDGELFF.

There are a few counts of this clone. The J gene is TRBJ2-3, the V gene TRBV27; 7 bases fit TRBD1. This CDR3 has 13 residues. Trimming at V came to 5 bases and at J to 4 bases, leaving 3 bases not matched to a gene. Germline CDR1 is MNHEY and CDR2 is SMNVEV (reference sequence). The CDR3 nucleotides are TGTGCCAGCAGTCCACAGGGGCCAGATACGCAGTATTTT. This codes for CASSPQGPDTQYF.

Written as DNA, the CDR3 is TGTGCCAGTAGTAAAAACGGACAGGGGGGTGAAAAACTGTTTTTT. Protein sequence: CASSKNGQGGEKLFF. This chain joins TRBV19 and TRBJ1-4, with 10 positions matching TRBD1. Germline trimming cut 4 bases from V and 7 bases from J; bases unmatched to any gene: 6. The CDR3 sequence is 15 residues long. The V gene's germline CDR1 is LNHDA and CDR2 SQIVND (reference sequence).

This sequence joins TRBV4-2 and TRBJ2-2, with TRBD2 matching 8 bases. This CDR3 has 16 residues. Trimming took 4 bases from V and 7 from J; bases not matched to a gene: 11. Germline values: CDR1 LGHNA, CDR2 YNFKEQ. The CDR3 loop reads CASSPLGGGNDGELFF. Written as DNA, the CDR3 is TGTGCCAGCAGCCCTTTGGGCGGGGGGAACGACGGGGAGCTGTTTTTT.

This rearrangement joins TRBV5-6 to TRBJ2-1; 7 positions match TRBD1. Germline assignment: CDR1 SGHDT and CDR2 YYEEEE. After removal of 2 bases from V and 3 bases from J, the junction contained 8 bases not matched to a gene. This CDR3 region has 16 residues. The CDR3 region has the DNA TGTGCCAGCAGCTTAACCGGGACAGACGACTACAATGAGCAGTTCTTC. Translation: CASSLTGTDDYNEQFF.

This chain uses TRBV6-5 with TRBJ2-5; D gene unclear. The V end was cut by 2 bases, the J end by 1 base, with 8 bases between. From germline, CDR1 is MNHEY and CDR2 SVGAGI. The CDR3 is 14 residues long. The chain's CDR3 is CASSYGPSQETQYF. The DNA of the CDR3 is TGTGCCAGCAGTTACGGGCCCAGCCAAGAGACCCAGTACTTC.

In this sample, this clone turned up a few times. The chain recombines TRBV25-1 with TRBJ1-1; D is undetermined. CDR1 is MGHDK, CDR2 SYGVNS, per germline. The V end lost 7 bases, the J end lost 5 bases, and 11 bases lay between the germline ends. The CDR3 loop spans 12 amino acids. CDR3 in amino acids: CASTRTETEAFF. DNA for the CDR3: TGTGCCAGCACTCGGACTGAGACTGAAGCTTTCTTT.

The chain has TRBV10-3 and TRBJ2-7, with D possibly TRBD1 on 5 matching bases. CDR1 ENHRY and CDR2 SYGVKD come from the germline V gene. The CDR3 extends over 13 amino acids. Deletions cut 10 bases from V and 2 bases from J, with 15 bases between. The chain's CDR3 is CASRAAGTYEQYF. CDR3 sequence (DNA): TGTGCCAGCCGGGCCGCAGGGACCTACGAGCAGTACTTC.

This clone has only one observation. The chain is built from TRBV18 and TRBJ2-7; 10 bases are shared with TRBD2. Germline V gene data show CDR1 as KGHSH and CDR2 as LQKENI. The CDR3 runs 14 residues. The V segment lost 6 bases and the J segment 2 bases; nucleotides outside the gene matches: 4. In DNA form, the CDR3 reads TGTGCCAGCTCGAAAGCGGGGGGGCCCTACGAGCAGTACTTC. Protein sequence: CASSKAGGPYEQYF. The entire variable domain, with the rest obtained from reference TRBV18 and TRBJ2-7, is as follows: NAGVMQNPRHLVRRRGQEARLRCSPMKGHSHVYWYRQLPEEGLKFMVYLQKENIIDESGMPKERFSAEFPKEGPSILRIQQVVRGDSAAYFCASSKAGGPYEQYFGPGTRLTVT.

This rearrangement joins TRBV19 to TRBJ2-7, with 11 nucleotides matching TRBD1. The CDR3 loop spans 16 amino acids. The germline gives CDR1 LNHDA, CDR2 SQIVND (reference sequence). With 1 base clipped from V and 6 bases from J, the junction kept 8 bases outside the gene matches. DNA for the CDR3: TGTGCCAGTAGTATAGGTTCCGGGACAGGGGGTTCCGAGCAGTACTTC. Translation: CASSIGSGTGGSEQYF.

This chain connects TRBV30 to TRBJ1-2, with 8 positions matching TRBD1. The junction had 9 bases not matched to a gene; V was cut back by 4 bases and J by 8 bases. CDR3 length: 13 amino acids. From germline, CDR1 is GTSNPN and CDR2 SVGIG (reference sequence). This CDR3 reads CAWNPGQVGGYTF. In nucleotides, the CDR3 is TGTGCCTGGAATCCGGGACAGGTGGGAGGCTACACCTTC.

This chain links TRBV5-5 with TRBJ2-3, with D maybe TRBD2 (6 bases). The germline CDR1 and CDR2 sequences are SGHKS and YYEKEE (reference sequence). The CDR3 loop spans 14 amino acids. V shed 3 bases and J shed 0 bases, with 8 bases lying between them. The CDR3 DNA reads TGTGCCAGCAGCTGGGGGACTAGCACAGATACGCAGTATTTT. Its translation: CASSWGTSTDTQYF.

The chain links TRBV4-1 to TRBJ2-1, with 10 bases fitting TRBD2. Per the germline V gene, CDR1 is MGHRA and CDR2 is YSYEKL. This CDR3 has 16 residues. V was clipped by 2 bases and J by 5 bases; unmatched bases: 6. In DNA, the CDR3 is TGCGCCAGCAGCCAACCCGGACTAGCGGCCCACAATGAGCAGTTCTTC. Protein sequence: CASSQPGLAAHNEQFF.

Of note for this clone: The junction departs from the called germline gene at one end, perhaps through a read error. The identical CDR3 is also encoded by other nucleotide sequences in the sample. Here the CDR3 DNA reads TGCGCCTGGACACTAGCCCTTAATTCACCCCTCCACTTT. Protein: CAWTLALNSPLHF. V and J are TRBV30 and TRBJ1-6; D possibly corresponds to TRBD1 (5 bases). The germline CDR1 and CDR2 sequences are GTSNPN and SVGIG (reference sequence). CDR3 length: 13 amino acids.